This T cell receptor (beta chain) was recorded in a study of T cells after yellow fever vaccination. General study results and limits: Faster peaking, at day 5 versus 15, marked a secondary response that was weaker. Clonotypes shared by both compartments, CD4 and CD8, made up a small share. From the bulk population, abundant clonotypes could contaminate and appear within FACS-sorted repertoires.

As for this clonotype: Its antigen is undetermined.

Template switching by 5'RACE produced TCR cDNA, adding a universal primer site and UMIs. TCRdb called the 5' RACE reads again in MiXCR, with one record for every CDR3 protein. The repertoire includes about 400,000 distinct CDR3 sequences, around 10% of them detected once, and 18% sits in the top ten. The CDR3 totals 17 residues. V shed 4 bases and J 3 bases; nucleotides not matched to a gene: 11. Germline CDR1 and CDR2: SEHNR and FQNEAQ (reference sequence). The source of this sequence is a young man who received the YFV17D yellow fever vaccine. The chain uses TRBV7-9 and TRBJ2-3, with 9 positions matching TRBD1. The sample consisted of PBMCs, taken on the day of the first yellow fever vaccination. CDR3 sequence (DNA): TGTGCCAGCAGCTCCCCCCGGACAGGGGAGGTGACAGATACGCAGTATTTT. Translation: CASSSPRTGEVTDTQYF.